A selection of T cell receptor beta chains follows, all from one sample in a study of tumor-infiltrating lymphocytes in localized non-small cell lung cancer. Libraries were prepared by immunoSEQ multiplex PCR; TCRdb keeps only in-frame clonotypes and omits some of them. The sample contains about 9,700 clones, about 78% of which appear only once. Sequenced sample: lung tumor tissue. The receptors come from a human donor with non-small cell lung cancer. The CDR3 runs from the conserved cysteine through the conserved F or W. D genes are given only for firm matches. Some rows have no size entry. The others give once, few or many, or a class for an expanded clone.

d_call	cdr3_length	clone_size	v_call	j_call	cdr3_aa	cdr3_nt
-	13	-	TRBV11-2	TRBJ2-3	CASSRDVTDTQYF	TGTGCCAGCAGCCGGGACGTCACAGATACGCAGTATTTT
-	13	once	TRBV19	TRBJ2-1	CASRIPGVGEQFF	TGTGCCAGTAGGATCCCGGGAGTTGGCGAACAGTTCTTC
-	15	-	TRBV25-1	TRBJ2-7	CASSELGQGLHEQYF	TGTGCCAGCAGTGAATTGGGGCAGGGGCTCCACGAGCAGTACTTC
TRBD2	16	-	TRBV25-1	TRBJ2-5	CASSEWTSGAQETQYF	TGTGCCAGCAGTGAATGGACTAGCGGGGCTCAAGAGACCCAGTACTTC
-	13	-	TRBV5-6	TRBJ2-5	CASSPGFQETQYF	TGTGCCAGCAGCCCAGGGTTCCAAGAGACCCAGTACTTC
-	15	-	TRBV15	TRBJ2-3	CATSRVGGRTDTQYF	TGTGCCACCAGCAGAGTGGGCGGTCGCACAGATACGCAGTATTTT
-	11	few	TRBV29-1	TRBJ1-2	CSAAKGGGYTF	TGCAGCGCCGCGAAGGGGGGAGGCTACACCTTC
TRBD1	15	-	TRBV5-4	TRBJ1-1	CASSQDRGGSTEAFF	TGTGCCAGCAGCCAAGACAGGGGGGGAAGCACTGAAGCTTTCTTT
-	14	-	TRBV30	TRBJ1-1	CAWSIGGGNTEAFF	TGTGCCTGGAGTATAGGGGGGGGGAACACTGAAGCTTTCTTT
-	13	-	TRBV27	TRBJ1-1	CASTKQGNTEAFF	TGTGCCAGCACCAAACAGGGGAACACTGAAGCTTTCTTT
TRBD2	15	-	TRBV19	TRBJ2-3	CASSGLAKVSDTQYF	TGTGCCAGTAGCGGACTAGCGAAGGTATCAGATACGCAGTATTTT
TRBD1	15	once	TRBV2	TRBJ1-2	CASSARQGGGFGYTF	TGTGCCAGCAGTGCGCGACAGGGAGGGGGTTTTGGCTACACCTTC
TRBD1	14	-	TRBV2	TRBJ2-5	CASSADRGQETQYF	TGTGCCAGCAGCGCCGACAGGGGGCAAGAGACCCAGTACTTC
-	15	-	TRBV7-3	TRBJ2-2	CASSLISGLAGELFF	TGTGCCAGCAGCCTGATATCAGGGCTCGCCGGGGAGCTGTTTTTT
-	17	-	TRBV5-4	TRBJ2-3	CASSLGGRGPSTDTQYF	TGTGCCAGCAGCTTGGGGGGGCGGGGGCCTTCCACAGATACGCAGTATTTT
-	14	-	TRBV6-4	TRBJ2-2	CASSNRARGGELFF	TGTGCCAGCAGTAACAGGGCGCGCGGCGGGGAGCTGTTTTTT
TRBD1	16	-	TRBV7-2	TRBJ1-4	CASSLSRDRINEKLFF	TGTGCCAGCAGCCTGAGCCGGGACAGAATTAATGAAAAACTGTTTTTT
-	15	-	TRBV6-5	TRBJ1-6	CASTTSDSHNSPLHF	TGTGCCAGCACCACTAGTGATTCCCATAATTCACCCCTCCACTTT
TRBD1	17	-	TRBV4-1	TRBJ2-3	CASSQDPTGGRTDTQYF	TGCGCCAGCAGCCAAGACCCCACAGGGGGCCGAACAGATACGCAGTATTTT
TRBD2	15	-	TRBV6-5	TRBJ2-1	CASRPTSGRAREQFF	TGTGCCAGCAGACCAACTAGCGGGAGGGCCCGGGAGCAGTTCTTC
-	13	-	TRBV7-9	TRBJ1-5	CASSLTGNQPQHF	TGTGCCAGCAGCTTGACGGGAAATCAGCCCCAGCATTTT
-	14	-	TRBV7-2	TRBJ1-1	CASSSSQGNTEAFF	TGTGCCAGCAGCTCATCACAGGGGAACACTGAAGCTTTCTTT
-	15	large	TRBV10-3	TRBJ1-5	CAISEGRNSNQPQHF	TGTGCCATCAGTGAGGGTAGAAATAGCAATCAGCCCCAGCATTTT
-	13	-	TRBV29-1	TRBJ1-5	CSVGRASGLPQHF	TGCAGCGTTGGGAGGGCTTCAGGCTTGCCCCAGCATTTT
TRBD1	12	-	TRBV6-5	TRBJ1-1	CATTTGGREAFF	TGTGCCACCACGACAGGGGGGCGAGAAGCTTTCTTT
-	17	-	TRBV4-1	TRBJ2-1	CASSQDPLRVTYNEQFF	TGCGCCAGCAGCCAAGATCCCCTCAGGGTAACCTACAATGAGCAGTTCTTC
-	11	-	TRBV6-5	TRBJ1-1	CASSYQSKTFF	TGTGCCAGCAGTTACCAATCGAAGACTTTCTTT
-	14	-	TRBV30	TRBJ1-5	CAASRGMGNQPQHF	TGTGCCGCATCGCGGGGGATGGGAAATCAGCCCCAGCATTTT
-	15	few	TRBV11-3	TRBJ2-2	CASSFRGGTTGELFF	TGTGCCAGCAGCTTTCGTGGGGGGACCACCGGGGAGCTGTTTTTT
-	16	-	TRBV21-1	TRBJ2-7	CASSEYRASGSYEQYF	TGTGCCAGCAGCGAATACAGGGCTAGTGGGTCCTACGAGCAGTACTTC
-	12	-	TRBV18	TRBJ2-7	CASSSQGNEQYF	TGTGCCAGCTCATCTCAGGGGAACGAGCAGTACTTC
TRBD1	15	-	TRBV10-3	TRBJ2-3	CAISESDRGTDTQYF	TGTGCCATCAGTGAGTCGGACAGGGGGACAGATACGCAGTATTTT
TRBD1	14	few	TRBV19	TRBJ1-1	CASSPQGANTEAFF	TGTGCCAGTAGTCCGCAGGGGGCGAACACTGAAGCTTTCTTT
TRBD1	14	-	TRBV10-1	TRBJ2-5	CASSASQGTETQYF	TGCGCCAGCAGCGCATCACAGGGGACGGAGACCCAGTACTTC
TRBD2	15	-	TRBV7-2	TRBJ2-3	CASSLDSPGGGTQYF	TGTGCCAGCAGCTTGGACAGTCCGGGGGGGGGTACGCAGTATTTT
TRBD2	17	-	TRBV2	TRBJ2-2	CASSEGAGGPVTGELFF	TGTGCCAGCAGTGAAGGAGCGGGAGGGCCCGTCACCGGGGAGCTGTTTTTT
-	15	-	TRBV4-1	TRBJ2-3	CASSQGGRVQDTQYF	TGCGCCAGCAGCCAGGGGGGCCGGGTTCAAGATACGCAGTATTTT
TRBD2	12	-	TRBV5-6	TRBJ2-1	CASTSGGGEQFF	TGTGCCAGCACCTCGGGAGGTGGCGAGCAGTTCTTC
-	14	-	TRBV30	TRBJ2-1	CAWSGTSLRNEQFF	TGTGCCTGGAGTGGTACCTCTCTACGCAATGAGCAGTTCTTC
-	14	-	TRBV13	TRBJ2-2	CASSRGTFTGELFF	TGTGCCAGCAGTCGGGGGACTTTTACCGGGGAGCTGTTTTTT
TRBD1	18	-	TRBV7-9	TRBJ1-2	CASSLAGGIQGAMGGYTF	TGTGCCAGCAGCTTAGCCGGAGGGATACAGGGGGCCATGGGTGGCTACACCTTC
TRBD1	14	-	TRBV10-3	TRBJ1-2	CAINQGEARYGYTF	TGTGCCATCAACCAGGGGGAGGCACGCTATGGCTACACCTTC
TRBD1	14	-	TRBV6-1	TRBJ1-2	CASRATGWNYGYTF	TGTGCCAGCAGGGCGACAGGGTGGAACTATGGCTACACCTTC
-	15	few	TRBV15	TRBJ1-2	CATSREASANYGYTF	TGTGCCACCAGCAGAGAGGCTAGCGCTAACTATGGCTACACCTTC
-	15	-	TRBV7-2	TRBJ1-5	CASSLGGVGNQPQHF	TGTGCCAGCAGCTTAGGTGGGGTTGGGAATCAGCCCCAGCATTTT
-	15	-	TRBV7-9	TRBJ1-2	CASSLASGGSAGYTF	TGTGCCAGCAGCTTAGCTTCGGGGGGATCTGCTGGCTACACCTTC